Below, one T cell receptor (beta chain) is given with its context. The antigen remains unidentified. The CDR3 consists of 16 residues. The V end lost 3 bases, the J end lost 1 base, and 15 bases lay between the germline ends. Germline CDR1 reads MNHEY; CDR2 reads SVGAGI. The repertoire was sequenced with immunoSEQ multiplex PCR; TCRdb's copy has only in-frame clones and lacks some. The sample has some 2,100,000 clones, roughly 91% seen once. The data originate from a study of shared clonotypes between healthy human individuals. General study findings and limits: Across a handful of donors, naive CD4 shared roughly 5%, naive CD8 around 3.8%, memory CD4 roughly 2.4%, memory CD8 about 0.38%.

Cells designated naive CD8 were CD45RO-negative and were positively selected for CCR7, with terminally differentiated effector memory CD45RA+ cells excluded. The chain has TRBV6-5 and TRBJ1-1, with D unresolved. Sequencing was done on a sample of naive CD8+ T cells from PBMCs. The TCR originated in a man younger than 35 in good health. Some clones in this sample may be carry-over from other donors' samples. CDR3 nucleotides: TGTGCCAGCAGTTATATTATGATAACCGCGAACACTGAAGCTTTCTTT. Its translation: CASSYIMITANTEAFF.